This record concerns one TCR beta chain sequence. This record belongs to a study of blood T cells in healthy people across ages. Primed by a sample-barcoded 5' primer and a J-beta primer mix, a second PCR proceeded for about 7 to 11 cycles. Each TCR beta cDNA got a 12-nucleotide random molecular identifier. Each CDR3 protein is one row after TCRdb ran MiXCR on the 5' RACE reads. The sample has about 560,000 distinct CDR3 sequences; about 29% are singletons. Germline lookup yields CDR1 LNHDA and CDR2 SQIVND (reference sequence). Trimming stripped 8 bases from V and 4 bases from J, with 9 bases between. The CDR3 has 12 amino acids. These sequences were also reported in another study, on T cells of mothers and their children.

The TCR comes from a boy between 2 and 10 years old in good health. The chain combines TRBV19 with TRBJ2-1; either TRBD1 or TRBD2 may supply D (5 bases each). Sequenced: blood. As DNA, the CDR3 is TGTGCCAGTGGGGACGGATACAATGAGCAGTTCTTC. This translates into CASGDGYNEQFF.